This TCR beta chain was observed in a study of control samples from healthy donors and cancer patients. The V end lost 7 bases, the J end lost 3 bases, and 15 bases lay between the germline ends. Per the germline V gene, CDR1 is SQVTM and CDR2 is ANQGSEA. The CDR3 covers 13 residues. The protocol was immunoSEQ multiplex PCR, while the TCRdb copy is restricted to in-frame clones and leaves out a portion. The data contain roughly 120,000 clones, roughly 94% of them singletons. This TCR derives from a man between 25 and 39 years old in good health. The chain links TRBV29-1 to TRBJ1-1, with D maybe TRBD1 (5 bases). The sequencing sample was made of blood. The CDR3 protein is CSANGGEDTEAFF. The CDR3 coding sequence is TGCAGCGCCAACGGGGGGGAGGACACTGAAGCTTTCTTT.